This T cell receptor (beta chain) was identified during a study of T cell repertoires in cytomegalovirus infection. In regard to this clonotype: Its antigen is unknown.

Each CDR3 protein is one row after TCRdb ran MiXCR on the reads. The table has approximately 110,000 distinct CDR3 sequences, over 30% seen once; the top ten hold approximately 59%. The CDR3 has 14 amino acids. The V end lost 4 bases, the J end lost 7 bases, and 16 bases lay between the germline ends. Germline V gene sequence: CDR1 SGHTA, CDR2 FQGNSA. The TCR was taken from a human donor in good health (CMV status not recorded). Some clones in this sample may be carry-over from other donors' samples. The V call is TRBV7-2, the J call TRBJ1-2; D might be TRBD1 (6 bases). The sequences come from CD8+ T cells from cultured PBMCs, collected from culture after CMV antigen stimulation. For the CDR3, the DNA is TGTGCCAGCAGCTCCTTAACCACAGGGTTTGGCTACACCTTC. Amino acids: CASSSLTTGFGYTF.